This T cell receptor (beta chain) is drawn from a study of cytomegalovirus exposure and HLA in healthy donors. General study findings and limits: Later findings reportedly placed an Asian-associated ancestry cluster below the approximately 670-donor mean for N-insertions. A highly shared variant cluster was judged a likely technical artifact.

Primers included in the PCR were 60 Vbeta and 13 Jbeta primers. TCRdb keeps only in-frame clones here, not all; method: immunoSEQ multiplex PCR. The table has 170,000 or so clones, less than 90% seen once. Losses at the gene ends were 4 bases for V and 3 bases for J; bases not matched to a gene: 4. The CDR3 is 14 residues long. Germline V gives CDR1 SGHTS, CDR2 YDEGEE. The sample holds one count of this clone. Its antigen is as yet unknown. The V call is TRBV5-8, the J call TRBJ2-4; the match to TRBD1 covers 7 bases. This TCR was sampled from a boy younger than 10 in good health and CMV-seronegative. Sequencing input: PBMCs. The CDR3 DNA sequence: TGTGCCAGCAGCGTATGGGACAGCAAAAACATTCAGTACTTC. Encoded protein: CASSVWDSKNIQYF.